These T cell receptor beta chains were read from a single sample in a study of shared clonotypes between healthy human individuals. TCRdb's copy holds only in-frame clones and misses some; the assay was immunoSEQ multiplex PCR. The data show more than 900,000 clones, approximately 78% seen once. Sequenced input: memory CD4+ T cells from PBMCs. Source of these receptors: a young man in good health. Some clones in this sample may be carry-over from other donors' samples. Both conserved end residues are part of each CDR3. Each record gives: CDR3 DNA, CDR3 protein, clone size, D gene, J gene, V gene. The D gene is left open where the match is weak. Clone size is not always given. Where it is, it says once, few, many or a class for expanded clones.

TGTGCCAGTATACGGGCAGGTAGCAATCAGCCCCAGCATTTT	CASIRAGSNQPQHF	.	.	TRBJ1-5	TRBV19
TGCAGCGCGGGACTAATGAACGAGCAGTACTTC	CSAGLMNEQYF	.	TRBD2	TRBJ2-7	TRBV29-1
TGTGCCAGCTCCCTTCGACGGACAGGGGGTCCCAATGAGCAGTTCTTC	CASSLRRTGGPNEQFF	.	TRBD1	TRBJ2-1	TRBV18
TGTGCCTGGAGCCCTGACACGAATCAGCCCCAGCATTTT	CAWSPDTNQPQHF	.	.	TRBJ1-5	TRBV30
TGCGCCAGCAGCTTAAGAGGGGAAAAACTGTTTTTT	CASSLRGEKLFF	.	.	TRBJ1-4	TRBV5-1
TGTGCCAGCAGCTCTGCAGGGGGCGGGTACACTGAAGCTTTCTTT	CASSSAGGGYTEAFF	.	TRBD1	TRBJ1-1	TRBV5-4
TGTGCCTGCAGCCCTCGGACGGATGAAGAGACCCAGTACTTC	CACSPRTDEETQYF	.	.	TRBJ2-5	TRBV21-1
TGTGCCTGGAGTAAATTATGGGGGCCTGGGGCCAACGTCCTGACTTTC	CAWSKLWGPGANVLTF	.	.	TRBJ2-6	TRBV30
TGTGCCAGCAGCTTGGACAGGGGGATAGAGCAGCCCCAGCATTTT	CASSLDRGIEQPQHF	.	TRBD1	TRBJ1-5	TRBV5-4
TGTGCCAGCAGCTCCCCCGGGTCGGCCCTGAGGGCCAACGTCCTGACTTTC	CASSSPGSALRANVLTF	few	.	TRBJ2-6	TRBV28
TGCATCGTCGACAGGGGTGGTGAGCAGTACTTC	CIVDRGGEQYF	.	TRBD1	TRBJ2-7	TRBV20-1
TGCGCCAGCAGCTGGGGGACAGGGAGACGAGAGACCCAGTACTTC	CASSWGTGRRETQYF	.	TRBD1	TRBJ2-5	TRBV5-1
TGTGCCAGCAGCTTAGGGCCCCCGACACTCTACGAGCAGTACTTC	CASSLGPPTLYEQYF	.	.	TRBJ2-7	TRBV11-3
TGTGCCAGTAGCACTACGGGGGCGATCTCCTATGGCTACACCTTC	CASSTTGAISYGYTF	.	.	TRBJ1-2	TRBV19
TGTGCCAGCAGCCAAGACATGAGCTCCTACAATGAGCAGTTCTTC	CASSQDMSSYNEQFF	.	.	TRBJ2-1	TRBV7-3
TGCGCCAGCACCCTAGCGGGGGGAACCTACGAGCAGTACTTC	CASTLAGGTYEQYF	.	TRBD2	TRBJ2-7	TRBV10-2
TGCAGCGTTAACATGCTTGGGAGCACCTACGAGCAGTACTTC	CSVNMLGSTYEQYF	.	.	TRBJ2-7	TRBV29-1